Each of the 20 T cell receptor beta chains below was sequenced from the same sample in a study of human T cells and chemical hapten exposure. Via MiXCR, TCRdb re-called the RACE reads, giving one row per CDR3 protein. The sample gives about 43,000 distinct CDR3 sequences, roughly 3.3% of which show up once; under 8.5% is in the top ten. Stated time point: patch test 2, 6 weeks after DPC sensitization. Treatment in this sample: therapeutic diphenylcyclopropenone sensitization with weekly scalp DPC. Sequencing used whole blood, obtained in connection with sensitization to the hapten diphenylcyclopropenone (DPC). The receptor set was obtained from a man aged 35 to 55 with alopecia areata. Some clones in this sample may be carry-over from other donors' samples.

The V call is TRBV7-2, the J call TRBJ2-3; no firm D call. The V end was cut by 5 bases, the J end by 0 bases, with 12 bases between. The V gene's germline CDR1 is SGHTA and CDR2 FQGNSA. The CDR3 covers 15 residues. DNA for the CDR3: TGTGCCAGCAGCACGGTGAGCAGGAGCACAGATACGCAGTATTTT. Translating it yields CASSTVSRSTDTQYF. Combining the CDR3 with reference TRBV7-2 and TRBJ2-3 gives the whole variable domain GAGVSQSPSNKVTEKGKDVELRCDPISGHTALYWYRQSLGQGLEFLIYFQGNSAPDKSGLPSDRFSAERTGGSVSTLTIQRTQQEDSAVYLCASSTVSRSTDTQYFGPGTRLTVL.

This clonotype was observed a few times. The J gene is TRBJ2-1, the V gene TRBV3-1; no reliable D call. Germline V gives CDR1 LGHDT, CDR2 YNNKEL (reference sequence). The CDR3 length is 17 residues. V was trimmed by 1 base and J by 6 bases, leaving 19 bases between them. CDR3 bases: TGTGCCAGCAGCCAAGGGGGAACCCCCCGAAAGGGCAATGAGCAGTTCTTC. Amino acid sequence: CASSQGGTPRKGNEQFF.

This clonotype was counted at least ten times. The genes are TRBV6-4 and TRBJ1-1; a weak D match, TRBD1 (6 bases). Germline-derived CDR1 and CDR2 are MRHNA and SNTAGT. CDR3 size: 14 residues. Trimming cost V 2 bases and J 6 bases, with 13 bases left between them. The CDR3 loop reads CASSDTGTSPEAFF. CDR3 in DNA: TGTGCCAGCAGTGACACAGGGACAAGTCCTGAAGCTTTCTTT.

In this sample, this clonotype turned up many times. The gene calls are TRBV4-1 and TRBJ2-3; 15 bases map to TRBD2. Trimming took 4 bases from V and 6 from J; bases not matched to a gene: 17. CDR3 length: 20 residues. Germline loops: CDR1 MGHRA, CDR2 YSYEKL. As DNA, the CDR3 is TGCGCCAGCAGCCCCCCCCCGGGACTAGCGGGAGGTTACGTCGGCGATACGCAGTATTTT. Protein: CASSPPPGLAGGYVGDTQYF.

There are many counts of this clonotype. This chain connects TRBV5-4 to TRBJ2-5; maybe TRBD1 (6 bases). The CDR3 is 14 residues long. In germline, CDR1 is SGHNT, CDR2 YYREEE (reference sequence). V lost 4 bases, J lost 1 base, and 11 bases lay in between. The CDR3 bases are TGTGCCAGCAGCCCCCAGGGGCCCCAAGAGACCCAGTACTTC. Its translation: CASSPQGPQETQYF.

There are a few counts of this clonotype. The J gene is TRBJ1-1, the V gene TRBV13, with a weak D call TRBD1 (5 bases). CDR1 is PRHDT and CDR2 is FYEKMQ in the germline V gene (reference sequence). The CDR3 totals 15 residues. V lost 5 bases, J lost 9 bases, and 22 bases lay in between. The CDR3 sequence: CASSVRLREAFQAFF. CDR3 nucleotides: TGTGCCAGCAGCGTACGACTCAGGGAGGCCTTCCAAGCTTTCTTT.

The sample holds many counts of this clonotype. This chain uses TRBV10-3 with TRBJ2-1; 9 positions agree with TRBD2. Germline loops: CDR1 ENHRY, CDR2 SYGVKD. With 0 bases clipped from V and 6 bases from J, the junction kept 0 bases outside the gene matches. CDR3 length: 14 residues. The DNA of the CDR3 is TGTGCCATCAGTGAGTCGCGGGAGGGCAATGAGCAGTTCTTC. Its translation: CAISESREGNEQFF.

This clonotype was observed many times. This sequence joins TRBV4-1 and TRBJ2-5; possibly TRBD1 for D (6 bases). CDR3 length: 16 residues. Germline V lookup: CDR1 MGHRA, CDR2 YSYEKL. Trimming pared 1 base from V and 5 bases from J, leaving 17 bases between. CDR3: CASSQVGRRGWETQYF. CDR3 nucleotide sequence: TGCGCCAGCAGCCAAGTAGGCCGCAGGGGATGGGAGACCCAGTACTTC.

The chain joins TRBV7-2 to TRBJ1-6; no reliable D call. From germline, CDR1 is SGHTA and CDR2 FQGNSA. The CDR3 extends over 12 amino acids. The ends were cut back, 1 base at V and 10 bases at J, with 5 bases in the middle. The CDR3 region has the DNA TGTGCCAGCAGCTTAGGAAACTCACCCCTCCACTTT. Translation gives CASSLGNSPLHF.

This clonotype appeared many times. J is TRBJ1-6 and V is TRBV6-5; D is ambiguous. Germline CDR1 and CDR2: MNHEY and SVGAGI. This CDR3 has 17 residues. The V end lost 2 bases, the J end lost 0 bases, and 11 bases lay between the germline ends. CDR3 sequence reads: CASSYTGKSSYNSPLHF. The CDR3 region has the DNA TGTGCCAGCAGTTACACGGGGAAGAGCTCCTATAATTCACCCCTCCACTTT.

The V gene is TRBV28, the J gene TRBJ1-3, with D perhaps matching TRBD1 (6 bases). CDR3 length: 12 residues. Germline V gives CDR1 MDHEN, CDR2 SYDVKM. Trimming shortened V by 4 bases and J by 7 bases, and 8 bases separated the two germline ends. CDR3 amino acids: CASSSQGNTIYF. The CDR3 nucleotides read TGTGCCAGCAGTTCACAGGGTAACACCATATATTTT.

This clonotype was recorded at least ten times. The V call is TRBV6-5, the J call TRBJ2-2; TRBD2 agrees at 13 bases. Germline V lookup: CDR1 MNHEY, CDR2 SVGAGI. The CDR3 is made up of 15 amino acids. The junction had 6 bases not matched to a gene; V was cut back by 10 bases and J by 4 bases. The CDR3 reads CATGTSGIVTGELFF. CDR3 sequence (DNA): TGTGCCACGGGGACTAGCGGGATTGTCACCGGGGAGCTGTTTTTT.

This clonotype has ten or more counts. The chain couples TRBV5-4 to TRBJ2-7, with D tentatively TRBD1 (6 bases). V gave up 4 bases and J gave up 4 bases, with 12 bases separating them. The length of the CDR3 is 13 residues. Germline CDR1 is SGHNT and CDR2 is YYREEE (reference sequence). The CDR3 sequence is CASSGGQFYEQYF. The CDR3 DNA is TGTGCCAGCAGCGGCGGACAGTTTTACGAGCAGTACTTC. Variable domain in full (rest from reference TRBV5-4 and TRBJ2-7): ETGVTQSPTHLIKTRGQQVTLRCSSQSGHNTVSWYQQALGQGPQFIFQYYREEENGRGNFPPRFSGLQFPNYSSELNVNALELDDSALYLCASSGGQFYEQYFGPGTRLTVT.

The chain couples TRBV9 to TRBJ2-1; TRBD2 aligns across 14 bases. Germline V gene sequence: CDR1 SGDLS, CDR2 YYNGEE. The ends lost 3 bases at V and 9 bases at J; junction bases unmatched: 8. CDR3 length: 16 residues. The CDR3 DNA is TGTGCCAGCAGCGAGACTAGCGGGAGGGTGAGGGGTGAGCAGTTCTTC. It translates to CASSETSGRVRGEQFF.

This clonotype was seen many times. The V call is TRBV6-5, the J call TRBJ2-3, with TRBD2 matching over 11 bases. Trimming removed 0 bases from V and 0 bases from J; junction bases left unmatched: 5. CDR3 length equals 18 residues. Germline V gene sequence: CDR1 MNHEY, CDR2 SVGAGI. The CDR3 DNA sequence: TGTGCCAGCAGTTACTCCCGACTAGCGGGGACCAGCACAGATACGCAGTATTTT. This sequence encodes CASSYSRLAGTSTDTQYF.

This clonotype was seen at least ten times. The V gene is TRBV6-2 or TRBV6-3, the J gene TRBJ1-4; D gene unclear. CDR3 length: 15 residues. Per the germline V gene, CDR1 is MNHEY and CDR2 is SVGEGT. The V and J ends lost 6 bases and 5 bases respectively, with 16 bases between them. CDR3 residues: CASSPGGIRNEKLFF. In nucleotides, the CDR3 is TGTGCCAGCAGCCCGGGAGGGATAAGGAATGAAAAACTGTTTTTT.

The chain combines TRBV5-5 with TRBJ1-1; 7 bases are shared with TRBD1. CDR3 length equals 16 residues. Germline CDR1 is SGHKS and CDR2 is YYEKEE (reference sequence). The junction had 9 bases not matched to a gene; V was cut back by 4 bases and J by 0 bases. CDR3 coding DNA: TGTGCCAGCAGCCAGGCAGGACAGGTGATGAACACTGAAGCTTTCTTT. Amino acids: CASSQAGQVMNTEAFF.

This clonotype was detected many times. The V and J genes are TRBV7-6 and TRBJ2-4; 7 nucleotides line up with TRBD1. The germline V gene encodes CDR1 SGHVS and CDR2 FNYEAQ. The CDR3 totals 15 residues. V shed 2 bases and J 1 base; nucleotides not matched to a gene: 2. For the CDR3, the DNA is TGTGCCAGCAGCTTATACAGGGGCGCCAAAAACATTCAGTACTTC. Protein: CASSLYRGAKNIQYF.

This clonotype was observed many times. The chain recombines TRBV6-4 with TRBJ1-1; no firm D call. Germline loops: CDR1 MRHNA, CDR2 SNTAGT. The CDR3 covers 15 residues. Trimming stripped 6 bases from V and 3 bases from J, with 17 bases between. CDR3 nucleotides: TGTGCCAGCAGACCCCTGTCGAGACGATACACTGAAGCTTTCTTT. Translating it yields CASRPLSRRYTEAFF.

The V call is TRBV9, the J call TRBJ2-5, with D tentatively TRBD2 (6 bases). Germline V gives CDR1 SGDLS, CDR2 YYNGEE. CDR3 length: 14 amino acids. Trimming took 4 bases from V and 2 from J, leaving 12 bases between them. The CDR3 region has the DNA TGTGCCAGCAGCCCCGGAGGGGCTCAAGAGACCCAGTACTTC. This codes for CASSPGGAQETQYF.